This TCR beta chain was recovered during a study of shared clonotypes between healthy human individuals. The assay ran at deep level. The data were produced by immunoSEQ multiplex PCR, yet TCRdb's version contains in-frame clones alone and is incomplete. The sample has some 690,000 clones, 90% seen once. Study-wide results and limits: The rarefaction results pointed to incomplete sorted-subset sequencing despite large depth.

Remarks on this clone: What it binds is not known.

Germline CDR1 is LGHNA and CDR2 is YNFKEQ. V lost 0 bases, J lost 0 bases, and 6 bases lay in between. This CDR3 has 14 residues. The specimen was memory CD8+ T cells from PBMCs. Subset noted: CD45RO+ cells pooled with CCR7-negative TemRA cells. The clonotype originates from a man between 18 and 29 years old in good health. Some clones in this sample may be carry-over from other donors' samples. V is TRBV4-2 and J is TRBJ2-7, with D unclear. The CDR3 DNA is TGTGCCAGCAGCCAAGATGGGGACTCCTACGAGCAGTACTTC. The encoded protein is CASSQDGDSYEQYF.